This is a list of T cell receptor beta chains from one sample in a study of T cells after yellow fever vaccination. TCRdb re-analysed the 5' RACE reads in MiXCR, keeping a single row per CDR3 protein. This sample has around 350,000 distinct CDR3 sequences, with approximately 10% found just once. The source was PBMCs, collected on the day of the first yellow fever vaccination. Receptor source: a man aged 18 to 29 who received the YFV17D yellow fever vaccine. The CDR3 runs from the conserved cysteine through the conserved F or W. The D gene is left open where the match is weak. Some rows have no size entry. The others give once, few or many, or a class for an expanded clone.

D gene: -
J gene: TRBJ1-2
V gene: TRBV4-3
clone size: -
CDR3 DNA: TGCGCCAGCAGCCATTGGGACGGCTATGGCTACACCTTC
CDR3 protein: CASSHWDGYGYTF

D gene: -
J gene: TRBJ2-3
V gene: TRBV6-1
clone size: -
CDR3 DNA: TGTGCCAGCAGCCCCTACATAGCGATGACTAGCACAGATACGCAGTATTTT
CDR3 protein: CASSPYIAMTSTDTQYF

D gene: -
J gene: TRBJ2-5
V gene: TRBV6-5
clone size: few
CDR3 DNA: TGTGCCAGCAGTTACTCGCACAAGGGGGGTGCGACCCAGTACTTC
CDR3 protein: CASSYSHKGGATQYF

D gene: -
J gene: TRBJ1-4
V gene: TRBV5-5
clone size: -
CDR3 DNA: TGTGCCAGCAGCTTTACAGGGAGTAATGAAAAACTGTTTTTT
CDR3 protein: CASSFTGSNEKLFF

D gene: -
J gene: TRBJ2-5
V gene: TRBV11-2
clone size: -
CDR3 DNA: TGTGCCAGCAGCTTAGGGGGTTTTGGAACACCCGGGGGAGAGACCCAGTACTTC
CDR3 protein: CASSLGGFGTPGGETQYF

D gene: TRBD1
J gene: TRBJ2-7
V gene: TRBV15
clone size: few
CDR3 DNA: TGTGCCACCAGCAGAGGATTTGTTGGAGACAGGGATGCTCAGGGGAGCTCCTACGAGCAGTACTTC
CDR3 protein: CATSRGFVGDRDAQGSSYEQYF

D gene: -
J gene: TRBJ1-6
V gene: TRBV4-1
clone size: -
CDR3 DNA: TGCGCCAGCAGCCAAGGGCGGGACCCCAATTCACCCCTCCACTTT
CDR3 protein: CASSQGRDPNSPLHF

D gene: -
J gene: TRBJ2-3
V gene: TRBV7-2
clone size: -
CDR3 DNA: TGTGCCAGCAGCTTCAGTGGTTCTCAGGGAGATACGCAGTATTTT
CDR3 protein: CASSFSGSQGDTQYF

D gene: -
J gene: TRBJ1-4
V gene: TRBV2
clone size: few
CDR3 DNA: TGTGCCACTACCCCCCGGGGATATAATGAAAAACTGTTTTTT
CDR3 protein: CATTPRGYNEKLFF

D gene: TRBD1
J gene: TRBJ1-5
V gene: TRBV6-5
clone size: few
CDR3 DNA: TGTGCCAGCAGTTACGCGGGACAGAATCAGCCCCAGCATTTT
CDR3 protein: CASSYAGQNQPQHF

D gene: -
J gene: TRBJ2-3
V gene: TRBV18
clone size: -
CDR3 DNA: TGTGCCAGCTCACCACTTAGGAACACAGATACGCAGTATTTT
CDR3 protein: CASSPLRNTDTQYF

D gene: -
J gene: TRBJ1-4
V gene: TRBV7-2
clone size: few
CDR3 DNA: TGTGCCAGCAGCTTCCGTAGTTCTGGTGTGGATGAAAAACTGTTTTTT
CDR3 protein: CASSFRSSGVDEKLFF

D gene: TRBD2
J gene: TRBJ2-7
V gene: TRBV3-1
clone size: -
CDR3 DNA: TGTGCCAGCAGCCAGGGCTGGGGCGGGGGGACCTACGAGCAGTACTTC
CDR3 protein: CASSQGWGGGTYEQYF

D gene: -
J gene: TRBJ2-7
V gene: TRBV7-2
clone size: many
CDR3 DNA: TGTGCCAGCAGCTCCTACTACGAGCAGTACTTC
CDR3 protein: CASSSYYEQYF

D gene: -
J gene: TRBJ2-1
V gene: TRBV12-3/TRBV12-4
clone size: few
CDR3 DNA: TGTGCCAGCAGTTTGGGGGGGCCTAACAATGAGCAGTTCTTC
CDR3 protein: CASSLGGPNNEQFF

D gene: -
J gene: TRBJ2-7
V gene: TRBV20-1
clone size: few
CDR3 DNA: TGCAGTGCTAGTCCCCCGCCCGGGTACGAGCAGTACTTC
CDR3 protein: CSASPPPGYEQYF

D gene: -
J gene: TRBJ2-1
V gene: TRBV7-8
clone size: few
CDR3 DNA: TGTGCCAGCAGCTTAGCTGTTCCGACTAGAAACAATGAGCAGTTCTTC
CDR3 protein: CASSLAVPTRNNEQFF

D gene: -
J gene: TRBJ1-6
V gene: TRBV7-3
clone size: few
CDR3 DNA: TGTGCCAGCAGCTTATATGTGGATTCACCCCTCCACTTT
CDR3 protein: CASSLYVDSPLHF

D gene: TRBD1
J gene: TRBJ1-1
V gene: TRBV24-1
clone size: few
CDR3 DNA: TGTGCCACCAGTGATTCCCGGGACAGGGGGAGAAAGGGGACTGAAGCTTTCTTT
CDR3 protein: CATSDSRDRGRKGTEAFF

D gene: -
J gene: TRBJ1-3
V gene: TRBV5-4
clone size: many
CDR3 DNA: TGTGCCAGCAGCCCACCCGGGGGGGACGGAAACACCATATATTTT
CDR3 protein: CASSPPGGDGNTIYF

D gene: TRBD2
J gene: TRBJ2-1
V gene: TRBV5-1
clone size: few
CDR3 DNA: TGCGCCAGCAGCAAGTGGGGGGGGAGCGATGAGCAGTTCTTC
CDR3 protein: CASSKWGGSDEQFF

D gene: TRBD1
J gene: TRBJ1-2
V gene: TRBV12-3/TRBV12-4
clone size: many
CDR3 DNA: TGTGCCAGCAGCCCGGACAGGGCACTTGGCTACACCTTC
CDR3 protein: CASSPDRALGYTF

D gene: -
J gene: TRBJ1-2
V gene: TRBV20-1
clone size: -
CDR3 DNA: TGCAGTGCTAGTCCTTGGGCCGACACTAACTATGGCTACACCTTC
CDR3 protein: CSASPWADTNYGYTF

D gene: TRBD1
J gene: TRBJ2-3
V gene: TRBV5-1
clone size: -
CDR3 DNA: TGCGCCAGCAGCGGACAGGGGGATAGAGATACGCAGTATTTT
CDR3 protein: CASSGQGDRDTQYF

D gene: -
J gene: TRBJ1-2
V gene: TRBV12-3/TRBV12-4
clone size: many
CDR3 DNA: TGTGCCAGCAGCCCGACCACTAACTATGGCTACACCTTC
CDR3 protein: CASSPTTNYGYTF

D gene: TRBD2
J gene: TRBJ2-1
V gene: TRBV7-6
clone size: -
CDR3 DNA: TGTGCCAGCAGCTCGTTAACGGGGGGTAACTACAATGAGCAGTTCTTC
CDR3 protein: CASSSLTGGNYNEQFF

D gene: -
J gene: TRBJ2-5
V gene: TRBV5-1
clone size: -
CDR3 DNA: TGCGCCAGCAGCCATAAGGGGGTGGAGACCCAGTACTTC
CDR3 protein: CASSHKGVETQYF

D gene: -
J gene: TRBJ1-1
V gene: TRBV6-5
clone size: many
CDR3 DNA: TGTGCCAGCAGTTACGGCAGGCTGAACACTGAAGCTTTCTTT
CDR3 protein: CASSYGRLNTEAFF

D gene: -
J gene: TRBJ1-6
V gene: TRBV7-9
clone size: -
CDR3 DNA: TGTGCCAGCAGCTTCGGTTTGATGGATTCACCCCTCCACTTT
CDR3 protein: CASSFGLMDSPLHF

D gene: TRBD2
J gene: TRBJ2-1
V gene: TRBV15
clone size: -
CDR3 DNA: TGTGCCACCAGCAGAGTGGGGGGGGGGTCCTACAATGAGCAGTTCTTC
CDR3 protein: CATSRVGGGSYNEQFF

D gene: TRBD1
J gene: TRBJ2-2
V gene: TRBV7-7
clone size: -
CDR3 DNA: TGTGCCAGCAGCTCCACAGGGGTGAACACCGGGGAGCTGTTTTTT
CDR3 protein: CASSSTGVNTGELFF

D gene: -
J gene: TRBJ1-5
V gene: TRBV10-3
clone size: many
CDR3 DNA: TGTGCCATCAGTGAGTCTGGGGGGAACCAGCCCCAGCATTTT
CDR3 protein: CAISESGGNQPQHF

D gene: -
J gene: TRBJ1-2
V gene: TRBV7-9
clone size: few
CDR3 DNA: TGTGCCAGCAGCTTAGGACTCGGTCTTTCTGGCTACACCTTC
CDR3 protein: CASSLGLGLSGYTF

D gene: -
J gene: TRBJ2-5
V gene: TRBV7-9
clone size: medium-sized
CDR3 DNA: TGTGCCAGCAGCTTAGTTGGGACGGAGACCCAGTACTTC
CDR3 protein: CASSLVGTETQYF

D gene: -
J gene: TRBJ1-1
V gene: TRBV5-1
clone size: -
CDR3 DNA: TGCGCCAGCAGCGCAACCGGGAGTGGGGATGAAGCTTTCTTT
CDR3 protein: CASSATGSGDEAFF

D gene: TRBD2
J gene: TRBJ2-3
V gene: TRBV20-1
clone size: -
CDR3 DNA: TGCAGTGCTAGCGGCGGGGGGGCAGATACGCAGTATTTT
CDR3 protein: CSASGGGADTQYF

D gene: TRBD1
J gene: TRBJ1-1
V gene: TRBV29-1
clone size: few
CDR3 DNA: TGCAGCGTTGATGAAGGGGGACAGGGGACTGAAGCTTTCTTT
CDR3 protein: CSVDEGGQGTEAFF

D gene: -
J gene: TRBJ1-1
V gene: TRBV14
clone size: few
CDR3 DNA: TGTGCCAGCAGCCCCCAAAGGGGGACCCTCCTTAACACTGAAGCTTTCTTT
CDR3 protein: CASSPQRGTLLNTEAFF

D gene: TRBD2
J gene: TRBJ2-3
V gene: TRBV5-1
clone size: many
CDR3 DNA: TGCGCCAGCAGCTTGGGACTAGCCTCGGATACGCAGTATTTT
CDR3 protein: CASSLGLASDTQYF